The clone carrying this TCR beta chain has just a few counts. Its specificity is not known. This specimen comes from a study of T-cell reconstitution after alpha-beta-depleted transplantation in children. Study-wide results and caveats: At around two months after transplant, the alpha-beta T cells were reportedly derived from several hundred expanded clones that came from non-depleted graft cells. Some patients' high day-60 TCRbeta diversity was traced to surviving recipient T cells and thymic progenitors. Fresh T-cell production supplied most of the T-cell counts and diversity seen one year after transplant.

Germline-derived CDR1 and CDR2 are SGHRS and YFSETQ. Trimming took 7 bases from V and 0 from J; bases not matched to a gene: 4. This CDR3 comprises 15 residues. Molecular barcoding with unique molecular identifiers was used for the TCRbeta library. MiXCR, run by TCRdb on the PCR reads, gives a single entry per CDR3 protein. The sample records 400,000 to 550,000 distinct CDR3 sequences, under 12% being singletons. The sequence derives from a child aged 2-15 years with inherited bone marrow failure, due to receive a stem cell transplant. The sample consisted of PBMCs, taken before TCRalphabeta/CD19-depleted stem cell transplant. The rearrangement uses TRBV5-1 and TRBJ2-1, with 10 bases that match TRBD2. CDR3 bases: TGCGCCAGCCTAGCGGGAGTCAGCTCCTACAATGAGCAGTTCTTC. Translating gives CASLAGVSSYNEQFF. The whole variable domain, filled in from reference TRBV5-1 and TRBJ2-1, reads KAGVTQTPRYLIKTRGQQVTLSCSPISGHRSVSWYQQTPGQGLQFLFEYFSETQRNKGNFPGRFSGRQFSNSRSEMNVSTLELGDSALYLCASLAGVSSYNEQFFGPGTRLTVL.